The 11 T cell receptor beta chains in this list originate from one sample, sequenced in a study of T cells in Graves' hyperthyroidism and ophthalmopathy. Researchers took RNA transcripts and amplified the TCR beta CDR3 regions from them. HTBI primers drove first-round RT-PCR of the TCR CDR3. TCRdb recomputed calls from the multiplex PCR reads with MiXCR, one row per CDR3 protein. The sample lists 600,000 to 700,000 distinct CDR3 sequences, 45% occurring once. The specimen sequenced was peripheral blood or thyroid tissue (not recorded which). The receptors here all came from an adult man with Graves' disease, either hyperthyroidism or ophthalmopathy (not recorded which).

V usage is TRBV7-2 and J usage is TRBJ1-6, with D perhaps matching TRBD1 (5 bases). This CDR3 is 14 amino acids long. Germline CDR1 is SGHTA and CDR2 is FQGNSA. V lost 3 bases and J lost 10, with 13 bases in between. The CDR3 reads CASSFEAGRSPLHF. The CDR3 bases are TGTGCCAGCAGCTTTGAGGCAGGGCGCTCACCCCTCCACTTT.

Regarding this clonotype: Being one base from a much bigger clone, this may be a read error. This chain links TRBV5-1 with TRBJ2-7, with D unclear. The germline V gene has CDR1 SGHRS and CDR2 YFSETQ. Trimming took 0 bases from V and 3 from J, leaving 13 bases between them. The CDR3 covers 15 residues. The CDR3 region is CASSLATDGYYEQYF. CDR3 in DNA: TGCGCCAGCAGCTTGGCCACGGACGGTTACTACGAGCAGTACTTC.

This clonotype was detected many times. V usage is TRBV4-2 and J usage is TRBJ1-2, with 8 bases that match TRBD1. CDR1 is LGHNA, CDR2 YNFKEQ, per germline. J lost 6 bases, V lost 10 bases, and 10 bases had no gene match. The CDR3 spans 13 residues. CDR3 nucleotide sequence: TGTGCCACCGGACCGCAGGGGGCGAATGGCTACACCTTC. Translating it yields CATGPQGANGYTF.

This clonotype was found many times. The CDR3 bases are TGTGCCACCAGTGATTCTACGGACGGAGCGTACCAAGAGACCCAGTACTTC. Amino acid sequence: CATSDSTDGAYQETQYF. The J gene is TRBJ2-5, the V gene TRBV24-1; D is unresolved. Deletions cut 2 bases from V and 0 bases from J, with 15 bases between. The CDR3 spans 17 residues. The germline V gene has CDR1 KGHDR and CDR2 SFDVKD.

As concerns this clonotype: A much bigger clone sits one base away, suggesting this may be a read error. The chain carries TRBV24-1 and TRBJ1-5; D unclear. CDR1 is KGHDR and CDR2 is SFDVKD in the germline V gene. The CDR3 sequence is 14 residues long. The CDR3 sequence: CDTSRSNSNQPQHF. Here the CDR3 DNA reads TGTGACACCAGTCGGTCAAATAGCAATCAGCCCCAGCATTTT.

At least ten counts were recorded for this clonotype. The chain employs TRBV29-1 and TRBJ1-1; D call uncertain. Trimming left V 5 bases short and J 2 bases short, with 12 bases between. Germline CDR1 is SQVTM and CDR2 is ANQGSEA. This CDR3 contains 13 residues. The DNA for the CDR3 is TGCAGCGTTTCAACAGAGTATAACACTGAAGCTTTCTTT. This sequence encodes CSVSTEYNTEAFF.

Only a few counts were recorded for this clonotype. The chain is built from TRBV5-4 and TRBJ1-2; D gene ambiguous. Germline CDR1 and CDR2: SGHNT and YYREEE (reference sequence). CDR3 length: 13 residues. Deletions cut 2 bases from V and 4 bases from J, with 9 bases between. The CDR3 loop reads CASSLTHTYGYTF. CDR3 DNA sequence: TGTGCCAGCAGCTTAACCCACACCTATGGCTACACCTTC.

V gene TRBV7-9 combines with J gene TRBJ2-5, with TRBD1 identical over 11 bases. Trimming cost V 5 bases and J 5 bases; bases outside gene matches: 7. CDR1 and CDR2 (germline): SEHNR, FQNEAQ (reference sequence). CDR3 length: 15 amino acids. Written as DNA, the CDR3 is TGTGCCAGCAGCACCGGACAGGGGGCGCTTGAGACCCAGTACTTC. It specifies CASSTGQGALETQYF.

The gene calls are TRBV5-1 and TRBJ1-4; D is unresolved. CDR1 is SGHRS, CDR2 YFSETQ, per germline. This CDR3 is 16 amino acids long. V lost 5 bases to trimming and J lost 3 bases, with 17 bases between them. CDR3 loop: CASSPVRGGANEKLFF. CDR3 nucleotide sequence: TGCGCCAGCAGTCCAGTCCGAGGAGGAGCTAATGAAAAACTGTTTTTT.

This clonotype was seen ten or more times. The chain combines TRBV20-1 with TRBJ1-6; the match to TRBD1 covers 9 bases. Trimming cost V 5 bases and J 8 bases; bases outside gene matches: 7. The CDR3 covers 14 residues. Per the germline V gene, CDR1 is DFQATT and CDR2 is SNEGSKA (reference sequence). CDR3 nucleotides: TGCAGTGCTGAGGACAGGGGCCGGGATTCACCCCTCCACTTT. Translation gives CSAEDRGRDSPLHF.

The chain is built from TRBV29-1 and TRBJ2-5, with D possibly being TRBD2 (6 bases). V lost 3 bases and J lost 5, with 13 bases in between. Germline V lookup: CDR1 SQVTM, CDR2 ANQGSEA. This CDR3 has 13 amino acids. The CDR3 spells CSVDTGGGETQYF. Here the CDR3 DNA reads TGCAGCGTTGACACCGGGGGTGGGGAGACCCAGTACTTC.